This T cell receptor (beta chain) was recovered during a study of metastatic and nonmetastatic thyroid tumors. All patients were treatment-naive before thyroid surgery. CDR1 and CDR2 from the germline V gene are MNHNS and SASEGT. Trimming shortened V by 6 bases and J by 3 bases, and 15 bases separated the two germline ends. CDR3 length: 15 amino acids. This clone was observed many times. Using MiXCR, TCRdb reanalyzed the PCR reads. This table holds approximately 82,000 clones, under 15% found once. V and J are TRBV6-1 and TRBJ1-5; D gene uncertain. Sequencing used tumor tissue. The TCR comes from a female donor with papillary thyroid cancer or a benign thyroid nodule (not recorded which). Some clones in this sample may be carry-over from other donors' samples. CDR3 residues: CASSQIAGYNQPQHF. The CDR3 bases are TGTGCCAGCAGCCAAATTGCGGGTTACAATCAGCCCCAGCATTTT.